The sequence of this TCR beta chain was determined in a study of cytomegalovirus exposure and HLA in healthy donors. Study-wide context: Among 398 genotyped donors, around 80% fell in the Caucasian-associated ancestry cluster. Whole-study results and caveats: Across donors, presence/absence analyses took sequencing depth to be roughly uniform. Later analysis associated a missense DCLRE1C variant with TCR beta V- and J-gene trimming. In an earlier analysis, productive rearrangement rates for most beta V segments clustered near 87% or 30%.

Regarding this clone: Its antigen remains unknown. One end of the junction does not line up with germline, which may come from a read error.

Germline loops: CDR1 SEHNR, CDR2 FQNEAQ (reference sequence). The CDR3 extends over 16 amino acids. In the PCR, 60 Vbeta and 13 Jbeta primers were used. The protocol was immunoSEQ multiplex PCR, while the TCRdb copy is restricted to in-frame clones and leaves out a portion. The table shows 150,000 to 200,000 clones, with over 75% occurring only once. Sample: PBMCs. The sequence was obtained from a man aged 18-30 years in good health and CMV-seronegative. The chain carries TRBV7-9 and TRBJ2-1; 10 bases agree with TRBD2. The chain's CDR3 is CSSSPALAGGLVEQFF. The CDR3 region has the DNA TGTTCCAGCAGCCCTGCCTTAGCGGGAGGCCTGGTTGAGCAGTTCTTC.